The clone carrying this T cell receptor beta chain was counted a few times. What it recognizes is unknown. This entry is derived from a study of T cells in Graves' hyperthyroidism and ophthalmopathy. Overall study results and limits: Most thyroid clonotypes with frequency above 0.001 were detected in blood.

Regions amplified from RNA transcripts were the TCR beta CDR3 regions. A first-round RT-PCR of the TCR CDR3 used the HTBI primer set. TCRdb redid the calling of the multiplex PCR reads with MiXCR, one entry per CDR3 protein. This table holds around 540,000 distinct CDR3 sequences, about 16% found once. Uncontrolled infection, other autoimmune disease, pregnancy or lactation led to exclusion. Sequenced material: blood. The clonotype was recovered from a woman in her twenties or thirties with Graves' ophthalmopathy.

CDR3 nucleotides: TGTGCCAGCAGTTACAGGGTCTGGGAGACCCAGTACTTC. This sequence encodes CASSYRVWETQYF. This chain joins TRBV6-2 or TRBV6-3 and TRBJ2-5, with unresolved D. V was shortened by 2 bases and J by 5 bases, with 9 bases between the two germline ends. This CDR3 spans 13 amino acids. Germline loops: CDR1 MNHEY, CDR2 SVGEGT.